Sequencing of this TCR beta chain was carried out in a study of blood T cells in healthy people across ages. The authors ran a second PCR of 7 to 11 cycles using a sample-barcoded 5' primer and a J-beta primer mix. TCRdb re-derived calls from the 5' RACE reads in MiXCR, one entry per CDR3 protein. In the table there are around 670,000 distinct CDR3 sequences, approximately 30% of which are singletons. The CDR3 runs to 14 residues. Germline loops: CDR1 LNHDA, CDR2 SQIVND (reference sequence). The junction had 7 bases not matched to a gene; V was cut back by 6 bases and J by 5 bases. This clonotype originated in a woman older than 75 in good health. This rearrangement joins TRBV19 to TRBJ1-1; 9 bases line up with TRBD1. Sequencing was done on a sample of blood. CDR3 sequence: CASRNRGRGTEAFF. Here the CDR3 DNA reads TGTGCCAGTAGGAACAGGGGGCGCGGGACTGAAGCTTTCTTT. The whole variable domain, remainder taken from reference TRBV19 and TRBJ1-1, is DGGITQSPKYLFRKEGQNVTLSCEQNLNHDAMYWYRQDPGQGLRLIYYSQIVNDFQKGDIAEGYSVSREKKESFPLTVTSAQKNPTAFYLCASRNRGRGTEAFFGQGTRLTVV.